One and the same sample provided the 26 T cell receptor beta chains below, sequenced in a study of cytomegalovirus exposure and HLA in healthy donors. 13 Jbeta primers and 60 Vbeta primers were used for the PCR. Method: immunoSEQ multiplex PCR; TCRdb's copy keeps in-frame clones and lacks some. The sample consists of 90,000 to 140,000 clones, 75% to 85% of them appearing once. Specimen: PBMCs. The source of these receptors is a man aged 25 to 45 in good health and CMV-seronegative.

The rearrangement joins TRBV7-3 to TRBJ2-1; 11 nucleotides line up with TRBD2. From germline, CDR1 is SGHTA and CDR2 FQGTGA. The J segment lost 9 bases and the V segment lost 6 bases, leaving 4 bases of the junction unmatched. This CDR3 has 13 residues. The CDR3 protein is CASSFGLAGEQFF. The CDR3 coding sequence is TGTGCCAGCAGTTTCGGACTAGCGGGTGAGCAGTTCTTC.

This clone occurred once. The chain has TRBV5-1 and TRBJ2-3, with TRBD1 identical over 9 bases. Germline V gene sequence: CDR1 SGHRS, CDR2 YFSETQ. V shed 2 bases, J shed 6 bases, and the junction held 7 bases outside the gene matches. The CDR3 extends over 15 amino acids. The CDR3 DNA reads TGCGCCAGCAGCTTAGGACAGGGGAAGGGGGATACGCAGTATTTT. This sequence encodes CASSLGQGKGDTQYF.

The V gene is TRBV5-1, the J gene TRBJ1-3; TRBD1 matches 8 bases. After removal of 4 bases from V and 0 bases from J, the junction contained 6 bases not matched to a gene. The length of the CDR3 is 16 residues. The germline CDR1 and CDR2 sequences are SGHRS and YFSETQ. CDR3 in DNA: TGCGCCAGCAGCAAAGGACAGGGTGTCTCTGGAAACACCATATATTTT. Amino acid sequence: CASSKGQGVSGNTIYF.

V and J are TRBV30 and TRBJ1-2, with 9 bases that match TRBD1. Unmatched junction bases numbered 7, after V lost 3 bases and J lost 8 bases. Germline V CDR1 and CDR2: GTSNPN, SVGIG (reference sequence). CDR3 length: 13 amino acids. Here the CDR3 reads CAWSGTGLGGYTF. The DNA for the CDR3 is TGTGCCTGGAGCGGGACAGGGTTAGGGGGCTACACCTTC.

J is TRBJ2-7 and V is TRBV11-2; unclear D gene. Trimming cost V 6 bases and J 10 bases, with 16 bases left between them. The CDR3 loop spans 12 amino acids. CDR1 is SGHAT, CDR2 FQNNGV, per germline. CDR3 loop: CASSGLLSPQYF. The CDR3 region has the DNA TGTGCCAGCAGTGGGCTTCTATCCCCCCAGTACTTC.

The genes are TRBV6-1 and TRBJ1-2, with 8 nucleotides matching TRBD1. With 7 bases clipped from V and 8 bases from J, the junction kept 9 bases outside the gene matches. Per germline, CDR1 MNHNS and CDR2 SASEGT. The CDR3 sequence is 13 residues long. The CDR3 is CASKGQGLNGYTF. The CDR3 nucleotides read TGTGCCAGCAAAGGACAGGGCTTGAACGGCTACACCTTC.

This sequence joins TRBV9 and TRBJ2-1; weak D call: TRBD1 (6 bases). The V end lost 1 base, the J end lost 9 bases, and 11 bases lay between the germline ends. CDR1 and CDR2 (germline): SGDLS, YYNGEE. This CDR3 has 13 residues. CDR3 nucleotides: TGTGCCAGCAGCGTAACAGGGAGTATTGAGCAGTTCTTC. Translation: CASSVTGSIEQFF.

The chain joins TRBV5-1 to TRBJ2-3, with D tentatively TRBD2 (5 bases). Germline CDR1 SGHRS, CDR2 YFSETQ. This CDR3 spans 15 amino acids. The V gene lost 0 bases and the J gene lost 2 bases, with 10 bases spanning the gap. The CDR3 DNA reads TGCGCCAGCAGCTTGGGAGGGTCGATCACAGATACGCAGTATTTT. Its translation is CASSLGGSITDTQYF.

For this clone: A junction boundary mismatches the germline segment, possibly from a read error. Other nucleotide sequences from this sample produce the same CDR3. V usage is TRBV6-6 and J usage is TRBJ1-1; TRBD1 aligns across 8 bases. Germline V gene lookup returns CDR1 MNHNY and CDR2 SVGAGI (reference sequence). This CDR3 is built from 15 residues. CDR3 sequence reads: CASSYGQGRATEAFF. The CDR3 DNA is TGTGCCAGTAGTTACGGACAGGGTCGGGCCACTGAAGCTTTCTTT.

The chain combines TRBV5-4 with TRBJ2-2; D is perhaps TRBD1 (6 bases). V was pared by 0 bases and J by 0 bases, with 9 bases between. The germline CDR1 and CDR2 sequences are SGHNT and YYREEE (reference sequence). The CDR3 contains 16 residues. In nucleotides, the CDR3 is TGTGCCAGCAGCTTGGGACAGGACGCGAACACCGGGGAGCTGTTTTTT. It encodes CASSLGQDANTGELFF. Complete variable domain (other parts from reference TRBV5-4 and TRBJ2-2): ETGVTQSPTHLIKTRGQQVTLRCSSQSGHNTVSWYQQALGQGPQFIFQYYREEENGRGNFPPRFSGLQFPNYSSELNVNALELDDSALYLCASSLGQDANTGELFFGEGSRLTVL.

This clone was counted between two and nine times. This rearrangement joins TRBV5-4 to TRBJ2-5; the D is unclear. Germline V gene lookup returns CDR1 SGHNT and CDR2 YYREEE (reference sequence). There are 11 residues in the CDR3. V was trimmed by 3 bases and J by 5 bases, leaving 5 bases between them. CDR3 sequence: CASSSSETQYF. The DNA of the CDR3 is TGTGCCAGCAGCTCGTCGGAGACCCAGTACTTC.

This clone was counted a few times. The gene calls are TRBV30 and TRBJ2-7; TRBD2 might be the D (6 bases). The germline gives CDR1 GTSNPN, CDR2 SVGIG (reference sequence). CDR3 length: 13 residues. V lost 0 bases and J lost 6, with 12 bases in between. For the CDR3, the DNA is TGTGCCTGGAGTGTACCGGGGGTCGGCGAGCAGTACTTC. Translating gives CAWSVPGVGEQYF.

The V and J genes are TRBV5-1 and TRBJ1-4; D is uncertain. V dropped 4 bases and J dropped 7 bases, with 20 bases sitting between them. Germline loops: CDR1 SGHRS, CDR2 YFSETQ. The CDR3 sequence is 16 residues long. The CDR3 is CASSPDPTRGVEKLFF. The CDR3 DNA follows: TGCGCCAGCAGCCCTGACCCGACCCGAGGAGTTGAAAAACTGTTTTTT. Looking up the rest from reference TRBV5-1 and TRBJ1-4 gives the full variable domain: KAGVTQTPRYLIKTRGQQVTLSCSPISGHRSVSWYQQTPGQGLQFLFEYFSETQRNKGNFPGRFSGRQFSNSRSEMNVSTLELGDSALYLCASSPDPTRGVEKLFFGSGTQLSVL.

The J gene is TRBJ1-1, the V gene TRBV18, with D maybe TRBD1 (5 bases). Deletions cut 6 bases from V and 1 base from J, with 9 bases between. Per the germline V gene, CDR1 is KGHSH and CDR2 is LQKENI. This CDR3 comprises 13 residues. The CDR3 here is CASSDSPNTEAFF. The CDR3 DNA sequence: TGTGCCAGCTCCGACAGCCCGAACACTGAAGCTTTCTTT. Full variable domain (missing parts from reference TRBV18 and TRBJ1-1): NAGVMQNPRHLVRRRGQEARLRCSPMKGHSHVYWYRQLPEEGLKFMVYLQKENIIDESGMPKERFSAEFPKEGPSILRIQQVVRGDSAAYFCASSDSPNTEAFFGQGTRLTVV.

The rearrangement joins TRBV10-1 to TRBJ1-2; a possible D gene is TRBD1 (5 bases). CDR1 is WNHNN and CDR2 is SYGVQD in the germline V gene (reference sequence). The CDR3 has 14 residues. Trimming took off 5 bases at V and 4 bases at J, with 14 bases between the two ends. The CDR3 region has the DNA TGCGCCAGCAGTAATCAGGGTAGGTGCTATGGCTACACCTTC. It is translated as CASSNQGRCYGYTF.

The chain uses TRBV5-7 and TRBJ2-1; 7 positions agree with TRBD2. TRBV5-7 carries the ORF label, with uncertain function. The trim removed 4 bases at V and 7 bases at J, leaving 17 bases unmatched. CDR3 size: 17 residues. This CDR3 is CASSPKGTGGPRNEQFF. CDR3 nucleotide sequence: TGTGCCAGCAGCCCTAAGGGTACGGGAGGCCCGAGGAATGAGCAGTTCTTC.

The genes are TRBV5-1 and TRBJ1-1; D possibly corresponds to TRBD1 (5 bases). Trimming removed 6 bases from V and 5 bases from J, with 11 bases in between. Germline V CDR1 and CDR2: SGHRS, YFSETQ. The CDR3 sequence is 12 residues long. The CDR3 DNA follows: TGCGCCAGCAACGGGGGAGGTACTGAAGCTTTCTTT. Translation gives CASNGGGTEAFF.

V usage is TRBV12-5 and J usage is TRBJ2-3, with 9 bases fitting TRBD1. This CDR3 contains 15 residues. Germline lookup yields CDR1 LGHNT and CDR2 FRNRAP. V lost 6 bases, J lost 1 base, and 5 bases stayed unmatched. The CDR3 nucleotides are TGTGCTAGTGGCCCGGGACAGGGTCGCACAGATACGCAGTATTTT. It is translated as CASGPGQGRTDTQYF.

The rearrangement uses TRBV29-1 and TRBJ1-1; D gene uncertain. Trimming stripped 4 bases from V and 9 bases from J, with 12 bases between. The CDR3 totals 11 residues. The germline CDR1 and CDR2 sequences are SQVTM and ANQGSEA. CDR3 in amino acids: CSVVVGEQAFF. The CDR3, as DNA: TGCAGCGTTGTGGTCGGGGAACAAGCTTTCTTT.

The chain uses TRBV6-5 and TRBJ2-2, with 8 bases fitting TRBD1. The CDR3 is 15 residues long. From germline, CDR1 is MNHEY and CDR2 SVGAGI. The trim removed 5 bases at V and 3 bases at J, leaving 5 bases unmatched. This chain's CDR3 is CASSSGQGDTGELFF. The CDR3, as DNA: TGTGCCAGCAGTAGCGGACAGGGAGACACCGGGGAGCTGTTTTTT.

The CDR3 reads CASRTHAEAFF. CDR3 coding DNA: TGTGCCAGCAGAACACATGCTGAAGCTTTCTTT. The J gene is TRBJ1-1, the V gene TRBV6-5; D remains unclear. The CDR3 contains 11 residues. Germline-derived CDR1 and CDR2 are MNHEY and SVGAGI. Trimming left V 6 bases short and J 6 bases short, with 8 bases between.

The chain employs TRBV6-5 and TRBJ2-1, with 10 bases that match TRBD2. Per the germline V gene, CDR1 is MNHEY and CDR2 is SVGAGI. The V gene end was trimmed by 6 bases and the J gene end by 8 bases; junction bases not matched to a gene: 7. This CDR3 has 14 residues. The CDR3 sequence is CASSRLAGGDEQFF. CDR3 bases: TGTGCCAGCAGCCGACTAGCGGGCGGCGATGAGCAGTTCTTC.

This sequence joins TRBV7-2 and TRBJ2-2; TRBD1 aligns across 9 bases. Unmatched junction bases numbered 10, after V lost 6 bases and J lost 5 bases. This CDR3 spans 16 amino acids. Per the germline V gene, CDR1 is SGHTA and CDR2 is FQGNSA. In DNA, the CDR3 is TGTGCCAGCAGTTATGCAGGGACAGGGAGGACCGGGGAGCTGTTTTTT. This translates into CASSYAGTGRTGELFF.

The gene calls are TRBV4-3 and TRBJ2-3; 9 bases fit TRBD2. Germline V gene sequence: CDR1 LGHNA, CDR2 YSLEER. J lost 1 base, V lost 4 bases, and 6 bases had no gene match. The CDR3 loop spans 16 amino acids. The CDR3 coding sequence is TGCGCCAGCAGCCGCGGGATAGCGGGGGGCACAGATACGCAGTATTTT. Translated, it gives CASSRGIAGGTDTQYF.

J is TRBJ1-2 and V is TRBV6-5; tentatively, D is TRBD1 (6 bases). CDR1 and CDR2 (germline): MNHEY, SVGAGI. The CDR3 loop spans 13 amino acids. The V end was cut by 6 bases, the J end by 5 bases, with 13 bases between. In DNA, the CDR3 is TGTGCCAGCAGGAGGGACAAGCAATATGGCTACACCTTC. Protein product: CASRRDKQYGYTF.

This sequence joins TRBV30 and TRBJ1-4; D remains unclear. The CDR3 loop spans 10 amino acids. V gave up 4 bases and J gave up 8 bases, with 5 bases separating them. CDR1 and CDR2 (germline): GTSNPN, SVGIG (reference sequence). The CDR3 DNA follows: TGTGCCTGGAAGAGGGAAAAACTGTTTTTT. The encoded protein is CAWKREKLFF.